A single sample gave rise to the 2 T cell receptor beta chains below, sequenced in a study of memory CD4+ T cells and cytomegalovirus serostatus. The sort gate was single viable CD3+CD4+CD8-CD45RO+ cells for memory CD4+ T cells. Libraries were prepared by immunoSEQ multiplex PCR; TCRdb keeps only in-frame clonotypes and omits some of them. The data hold about 50,000 clones, with roughly 78% observed a single time. The sample consisted of memory CD4+ T cells from blood. The source is an adult in good health and CMV-seronegative.

This clone showed up just once. The CDR3 protein is CASSRGSGELFF. The CDR3 DNA follows: TGTGCCAGCAGCCGAGGGTCCGGGGAGCTGTTTTTT. This chain connects TRBV7-3 to TRBJ2-2, with D possibly being TRBD2 (5 bases). This CDR3 contains 12 residues. CDR1 is SGHTA and CDR2 is FQGTGA in the germline V gene. Deletions cut 5 bases from V and 6 bases from J, with 7 bases between.

The genes are TRBV30 and TRBJ1-4; TRBD1 aligns across 8 bases. J was trimmed by 8 bases and V by 4 bases; bases with no gene match: 3. The CDR3 length is 12 residues. CDR1 is GTSNPN, CDR2 SVGIG, per germline (reference sequence). CDR3 sequence (DNA): TGTGCCTGGACAGGGGGCCGAGAAAAACTGTTTTTT. This encodes CAWTGGREKLFF.